This entry features one TCR beta chain sequence. The CDR3 consists of 12 residues. Per germline, CDR1 LGHNA and CDR2 YNFKEQ. V lost 8 bases and J lost 1, with 7 bases in between. The method was immunoSEQ multiplex PCR; TCRdb's version includes in-frame clones alone and lacks a portion of them. The data hold more than 50,000 clones, with about 90% observed a single time. These data originate in a study of T cell changes during pregnancy in multiple sclerosis. Specimen: CD4+ T cells from peripheral blood mononuclear cells, collected after pregnancy. The genes are TRBV4-2 and TRBJ2-3; tentatively, D is TRBD2 (5 bases). The TCR comes from a female donor in good health, enrolled as a control in a pregnancy study. CDR3 region: CASGLGTDTQYF. CDR3 coding DNA: TGTGCCAGCGGACTGGGCACAGATACGCAGTATTTT.